Sequencing of this T cell receptor (beta chain) was carried out in a study of regulatory T cells in long-lasting Graves disease. Study-level background: Duration of antithyroid drug therapy among newly diagnosed Graves' patients was under 3 months.

The study, taken as a whole, reports: Gene preferences differed: TRBV28, TRBJ1-2, TRBJ2-5 in persistent cases.

This clonotype was recorded once. The target antigen is unknown. With a much larger clone just one base away, this may be a read error. CDR3 length: 16 amino acids. Germline values: CDR1 SGHVS, CDR2 FQNEAQ. Time point defined: newly diagnosed GD, antithyroid drugs for less than 3 months. PBMCs provided the RNA from which the TCR library was made. The authors diagnosed Graves' disease using American Thyroid Association guidelines. It was an endocrinology department in Xi'an, China, that provided the patients. The authors built TCR beta libraries using iRepertoire HTBI primers and Arm-PCR of CDR3 regions. TCRdb analysed the multiplex PCR reads with MiXCR anew, one entry per CDR3 protein. The data contain about 240,000 distinct CDR3 sequences, about 19% of them singletons.

This chain links TRBV7-8 with TRBJ2-6; 9 nucleotides align to TRBD1. The material was peripheral blood mononuclear cells (PBMCs), obtained at new diagnosis, from a patient treated with antithyroid drugs. This TCR derives from a female donor with Graves disease. In nucleotides, the CDR3 is TGTGTCAGCACCCTACAGGGGGCGGATGGGGCCAACGTCCTGACTTTC. Residues: CVSTLQGADGANVLTF.